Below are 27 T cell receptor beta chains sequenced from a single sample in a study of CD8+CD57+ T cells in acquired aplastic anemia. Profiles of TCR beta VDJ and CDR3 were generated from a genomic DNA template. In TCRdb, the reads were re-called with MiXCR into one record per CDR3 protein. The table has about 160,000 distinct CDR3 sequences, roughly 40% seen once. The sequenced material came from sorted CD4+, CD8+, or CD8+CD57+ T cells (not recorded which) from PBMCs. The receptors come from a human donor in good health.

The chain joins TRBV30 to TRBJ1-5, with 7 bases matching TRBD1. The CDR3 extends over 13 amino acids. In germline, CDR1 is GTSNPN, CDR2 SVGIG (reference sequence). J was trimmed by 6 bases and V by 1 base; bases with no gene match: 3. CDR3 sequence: CAWSGGQIQPQHF. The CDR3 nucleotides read TGTGCCTGGAGTGGGGGACAGATTCAGCCCCAGCATTTT.

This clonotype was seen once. This chain's CDR3 is CASSEMGFNEQYF. CDR3 nucleotides: TGTGCCAGCAGTGAAATGGGATTCAACGAGCAGTACTTC. This sequence joins TRBV2 and TRBJ2-7; no definite D call. CDR1 and CDR2 (germline): SNHLY, FYNNEI. The V and J ends lost 2 bases and 5 bases respectively, with 10 bases between them. This CDR3 spans 13 amino acids. Variable domain in full (rest from reference TRBV2 and TRBJ2-7): EPEVTQTPSHQVTQMGQEVILRCVPISNHLYFYWYRQILGQKVEFLVSFYNNEISEKSEIFDDQFSVERPDGSNFTLKIRSTKLEDSAMYFCASSEMGFNEQYFGPGTRLTVT.

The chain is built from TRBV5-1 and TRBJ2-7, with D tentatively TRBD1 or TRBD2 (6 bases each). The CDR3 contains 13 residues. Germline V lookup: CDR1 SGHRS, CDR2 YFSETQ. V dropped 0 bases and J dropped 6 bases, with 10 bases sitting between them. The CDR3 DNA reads TGCGCCAGCAGCTTGGCGGGGGCGCCCGAGCAGTACTTC. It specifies CASSLAGAPEQYF.

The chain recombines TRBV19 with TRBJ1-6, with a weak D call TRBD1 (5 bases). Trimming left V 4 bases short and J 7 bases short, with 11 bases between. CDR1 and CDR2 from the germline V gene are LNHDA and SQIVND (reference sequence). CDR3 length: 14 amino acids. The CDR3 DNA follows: TGTGCCAGTAGTACAGGGTCAGGGAATTCACCCCTCCACTTT. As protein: CASSTGSGNSPLHF.

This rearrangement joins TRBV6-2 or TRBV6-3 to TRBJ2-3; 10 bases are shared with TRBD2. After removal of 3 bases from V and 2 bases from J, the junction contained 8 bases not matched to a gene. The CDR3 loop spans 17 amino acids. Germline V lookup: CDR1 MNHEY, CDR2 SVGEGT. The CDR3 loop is CASSYRLAGELTDTQYF. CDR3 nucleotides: TGTGCCAGCAGTTATCGGCTAGCGGGGGAGCTCACAGATACGCAGTATTTT.

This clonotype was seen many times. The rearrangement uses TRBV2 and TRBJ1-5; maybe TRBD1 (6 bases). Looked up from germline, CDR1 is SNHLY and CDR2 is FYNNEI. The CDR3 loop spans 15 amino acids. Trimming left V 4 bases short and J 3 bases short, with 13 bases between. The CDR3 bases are TGTGCCAGCAGTGTTTTACAGGGACTCAATCAGCCCCAGCATTTT. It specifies CASSVLQGLNQPQHF.

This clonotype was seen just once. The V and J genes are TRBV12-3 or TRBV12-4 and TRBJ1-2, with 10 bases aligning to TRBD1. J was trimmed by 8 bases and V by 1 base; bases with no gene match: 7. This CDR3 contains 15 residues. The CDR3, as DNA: TGTGCCAGCAGTTTAGGGGGGACAGGGGTAGAGGGCTACACCTTC. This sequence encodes CASSLGGTGVEGYTF.

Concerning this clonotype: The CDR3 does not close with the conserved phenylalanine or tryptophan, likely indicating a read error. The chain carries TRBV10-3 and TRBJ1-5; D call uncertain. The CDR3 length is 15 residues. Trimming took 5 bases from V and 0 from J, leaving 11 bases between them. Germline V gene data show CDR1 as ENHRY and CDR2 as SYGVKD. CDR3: CAISQGIGSNQPQHS. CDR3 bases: TGTGCCATCAGTCAAGGAATAGGTAGCAATCAGCCCCAGCATTCT.

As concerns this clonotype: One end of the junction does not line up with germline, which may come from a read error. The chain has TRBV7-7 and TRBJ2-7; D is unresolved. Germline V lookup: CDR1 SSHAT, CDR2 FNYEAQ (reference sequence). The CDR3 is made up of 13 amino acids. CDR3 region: CASSLEYSYEQYF. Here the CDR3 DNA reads TGTGCTAGCAGCTTAGAGTACAGCTACGAGCAGTACTTC.

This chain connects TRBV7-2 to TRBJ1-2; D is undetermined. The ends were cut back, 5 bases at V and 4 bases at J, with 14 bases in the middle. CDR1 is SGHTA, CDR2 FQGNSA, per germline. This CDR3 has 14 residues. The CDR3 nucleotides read TGTGCCAGCAGCATGGGGTTGGATCCCTATGGCTACACCTTC. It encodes CASSMGLDPYGYTF.

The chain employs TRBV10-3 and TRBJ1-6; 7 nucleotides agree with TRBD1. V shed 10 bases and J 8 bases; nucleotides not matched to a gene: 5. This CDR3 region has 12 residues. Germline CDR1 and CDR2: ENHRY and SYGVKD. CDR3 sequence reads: CASGTADSPLHF. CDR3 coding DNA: TGTGCCAGCGGGACAGCCGATTCACCCCTCCACTTT.

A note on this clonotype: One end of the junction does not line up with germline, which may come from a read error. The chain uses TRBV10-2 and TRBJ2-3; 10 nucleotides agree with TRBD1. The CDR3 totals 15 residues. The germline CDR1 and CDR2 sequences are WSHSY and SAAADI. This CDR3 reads CASRPGTGATDTQYF. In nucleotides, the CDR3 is TGTGCCAGCAGACCCGGGACAGGGGCGACAGATACGCAGTATTTT.

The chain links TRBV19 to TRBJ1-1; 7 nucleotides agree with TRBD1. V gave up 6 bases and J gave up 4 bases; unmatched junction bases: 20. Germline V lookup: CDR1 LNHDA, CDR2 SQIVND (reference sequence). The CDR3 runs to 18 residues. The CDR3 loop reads CASRVRQGLLLVTTEAFF. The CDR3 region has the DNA TGTGCCAGTAGGGTCCGACAGGGCCTTCTTCTCGTGACCACTGAAGCTTTCTTT.

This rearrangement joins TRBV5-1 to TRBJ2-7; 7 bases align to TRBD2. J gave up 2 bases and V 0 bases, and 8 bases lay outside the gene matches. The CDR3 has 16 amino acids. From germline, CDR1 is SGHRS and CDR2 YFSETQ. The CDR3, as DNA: TGCGCCAGCAGCTTGGTCTCGGGAGGTTTTGCCTACGAGCAGTACTTC. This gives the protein CASSLVSGGFAYEQYF.

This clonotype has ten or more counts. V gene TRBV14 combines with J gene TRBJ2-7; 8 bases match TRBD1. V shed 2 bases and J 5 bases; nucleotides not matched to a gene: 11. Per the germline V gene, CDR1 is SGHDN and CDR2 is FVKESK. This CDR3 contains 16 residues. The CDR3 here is CASSQPKDRALHEQYF. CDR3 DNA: TGTGCCAGCAGCCAACCGAAGGACAGGGCCCTCCACGAGCAGTACTTC.

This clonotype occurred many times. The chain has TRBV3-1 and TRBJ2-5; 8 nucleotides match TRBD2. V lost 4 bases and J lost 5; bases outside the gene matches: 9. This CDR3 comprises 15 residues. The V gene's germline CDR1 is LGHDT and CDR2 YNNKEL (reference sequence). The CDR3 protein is CASSPGGANSETQYF. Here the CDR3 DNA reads TGTGCCAGCAGCCCCGGGGGGGCTAACTCGGAGACCCAGTACTTC.

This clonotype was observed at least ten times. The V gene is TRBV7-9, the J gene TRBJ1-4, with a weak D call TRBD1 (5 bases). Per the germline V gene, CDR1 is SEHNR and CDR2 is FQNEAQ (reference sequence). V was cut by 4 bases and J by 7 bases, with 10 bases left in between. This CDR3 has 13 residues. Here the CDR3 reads CASSSTASEKLFF. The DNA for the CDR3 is TGTGCCAGCAGCTCGACAGCGAGTGAAAAACTGTTTTTT.

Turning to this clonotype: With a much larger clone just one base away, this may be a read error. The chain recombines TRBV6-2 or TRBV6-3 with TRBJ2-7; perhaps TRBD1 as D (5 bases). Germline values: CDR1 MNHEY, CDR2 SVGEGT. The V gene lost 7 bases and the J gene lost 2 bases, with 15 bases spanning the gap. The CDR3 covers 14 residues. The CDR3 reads CASTHLDTPYEQYF. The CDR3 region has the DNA TGTGCCAGCACCCACCTGGACACCCCCTACGAGCAGTACTTC.

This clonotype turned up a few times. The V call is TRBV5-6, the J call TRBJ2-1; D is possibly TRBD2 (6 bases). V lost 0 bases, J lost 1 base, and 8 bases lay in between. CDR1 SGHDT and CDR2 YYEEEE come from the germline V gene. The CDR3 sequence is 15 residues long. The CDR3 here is CASSLGRASYNEQFF. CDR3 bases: TGTGCCAGCAGCTTGGGGAGGGCTTCCTACAATGAGCAGTTCTTC.

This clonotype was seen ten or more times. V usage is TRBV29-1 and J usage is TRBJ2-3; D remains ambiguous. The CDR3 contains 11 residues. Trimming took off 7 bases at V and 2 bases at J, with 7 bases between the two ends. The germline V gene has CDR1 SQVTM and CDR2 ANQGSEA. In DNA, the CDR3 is TGCAGCGACCGAAACACAGATACGCAGTATTTT. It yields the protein CSDRNTDTQYF.

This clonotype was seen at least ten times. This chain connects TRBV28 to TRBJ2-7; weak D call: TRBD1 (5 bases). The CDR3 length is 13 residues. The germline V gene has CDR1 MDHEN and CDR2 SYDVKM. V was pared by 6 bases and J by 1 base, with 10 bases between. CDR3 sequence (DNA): TGTGCCAGCAGCCAAGACAGTTCCTACGAGCAGTACTTC. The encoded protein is CASSQDSSYEQYF.

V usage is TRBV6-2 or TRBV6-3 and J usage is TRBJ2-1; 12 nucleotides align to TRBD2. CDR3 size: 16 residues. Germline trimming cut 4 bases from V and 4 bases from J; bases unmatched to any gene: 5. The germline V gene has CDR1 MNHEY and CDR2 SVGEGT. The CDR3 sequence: CASSSRLAGAYNEQFF. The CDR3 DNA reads TGTGCCAGCAGTTCCCGACTAGCGGGGGCTTACAATGAGCAGTTCTTC.

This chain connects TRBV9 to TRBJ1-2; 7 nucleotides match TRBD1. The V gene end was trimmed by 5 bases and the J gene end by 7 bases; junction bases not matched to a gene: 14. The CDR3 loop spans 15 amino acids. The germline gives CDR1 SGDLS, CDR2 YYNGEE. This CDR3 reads CASRGPPGQRIGYTF. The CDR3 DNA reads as TGTGCCAGCAGGGGCCCGCCGGGACAGAGGATTGGCTACACCTTC. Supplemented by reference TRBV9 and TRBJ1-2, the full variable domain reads DSGVTQTPKHLITATGQRVTLRCSPRSGDLSVYWYQQSLDQGLQFLIQYYNGEERAKGNILERFSAQQFPDLHSELNLSSLELGDSALYFCASRGPPGQRIGYTFGSGTRLTVV.

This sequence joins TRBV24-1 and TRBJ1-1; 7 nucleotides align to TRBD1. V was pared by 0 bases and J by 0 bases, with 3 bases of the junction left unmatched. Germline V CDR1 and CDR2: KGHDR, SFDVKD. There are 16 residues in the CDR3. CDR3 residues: CATSDLTGVMNTEAFF. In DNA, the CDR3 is TGTGCCACCAGTGATTTGACAGGGGTCATGAACACTGAAGCTTTCTTT.

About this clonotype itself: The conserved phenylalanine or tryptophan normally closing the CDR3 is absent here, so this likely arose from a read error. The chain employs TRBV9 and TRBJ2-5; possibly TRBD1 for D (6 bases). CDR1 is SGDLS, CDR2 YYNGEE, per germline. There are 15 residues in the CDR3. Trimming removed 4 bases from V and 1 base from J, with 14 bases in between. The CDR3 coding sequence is TGTGCCAGCAGCTCAGCATTGGGGGCCCAAGAGACCCAGTACCTC. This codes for CASSSALGAQETQYL.

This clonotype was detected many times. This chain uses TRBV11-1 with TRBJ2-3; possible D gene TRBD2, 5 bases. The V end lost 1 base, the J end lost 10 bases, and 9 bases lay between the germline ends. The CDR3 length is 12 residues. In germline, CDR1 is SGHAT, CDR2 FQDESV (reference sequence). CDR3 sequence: CASSLGGNAQYF. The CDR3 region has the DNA TGTGCCAGCAGCTTAGGAGGGAATGCGCAGTATTTT.

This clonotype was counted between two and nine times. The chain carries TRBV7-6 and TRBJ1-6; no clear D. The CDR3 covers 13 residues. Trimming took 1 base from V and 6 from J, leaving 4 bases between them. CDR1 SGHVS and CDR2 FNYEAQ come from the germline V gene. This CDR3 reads CASSLELNSPLHF. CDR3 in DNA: TGTGCCAGCAGCTTAGAGCTTAATTCACCCCTCCACTTT.